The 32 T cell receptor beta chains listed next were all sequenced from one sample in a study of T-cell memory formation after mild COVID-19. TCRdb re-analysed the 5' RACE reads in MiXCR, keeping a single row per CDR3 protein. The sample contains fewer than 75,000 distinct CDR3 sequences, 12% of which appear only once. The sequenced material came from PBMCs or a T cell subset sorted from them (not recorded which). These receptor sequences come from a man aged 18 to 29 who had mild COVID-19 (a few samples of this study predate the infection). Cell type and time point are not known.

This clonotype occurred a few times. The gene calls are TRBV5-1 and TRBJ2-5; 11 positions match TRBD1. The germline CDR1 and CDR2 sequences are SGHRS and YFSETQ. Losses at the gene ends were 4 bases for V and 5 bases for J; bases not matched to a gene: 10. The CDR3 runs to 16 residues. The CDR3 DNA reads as TGCGCCAGCAGCCAAGGGACAGGGGGTCATATTGAGACCCAGTACTTC. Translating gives CASSQGTGGHIETQYF.

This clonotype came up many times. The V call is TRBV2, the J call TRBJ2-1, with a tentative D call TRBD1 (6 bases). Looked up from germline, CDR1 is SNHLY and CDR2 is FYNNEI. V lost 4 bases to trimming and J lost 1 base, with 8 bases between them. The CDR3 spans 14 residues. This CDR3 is CASSVRGSYNEQFF. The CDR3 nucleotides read TGTGCCAGCAGTGTCAGGGGATCCTACAATGAGCAGTTCTTC.

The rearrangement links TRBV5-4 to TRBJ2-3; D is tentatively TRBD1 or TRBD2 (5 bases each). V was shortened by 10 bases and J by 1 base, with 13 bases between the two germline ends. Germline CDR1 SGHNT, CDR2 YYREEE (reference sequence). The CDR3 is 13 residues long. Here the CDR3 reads CAGGSGGTDTQYF. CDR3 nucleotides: TGTGCCGGGGGTTCGGGCGGCACAGATACGCAGTATTTT.

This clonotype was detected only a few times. The CDR3 DNA sequence: TGTGCCAGCAGCCCAGCCAACATTCAGTACTTC. This encodes CASSPANIQYF. The V and J genes are TRBV12-3 or TRBV12-4 and TRBJ2-4; D gene uncertain. This CDR3 contains 11 residues. Deletions cut 6 bases from V and 7 bases from J, with 7 bases between.

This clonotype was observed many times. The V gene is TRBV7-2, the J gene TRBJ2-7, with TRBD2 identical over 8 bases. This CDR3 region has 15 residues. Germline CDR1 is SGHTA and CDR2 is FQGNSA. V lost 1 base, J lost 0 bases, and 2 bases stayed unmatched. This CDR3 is CASSLDGTSSYEQYF. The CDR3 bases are TGTGCCAGCAGCTTAGACGGGACTAGCTCCTACGAGCAGTACTTC.

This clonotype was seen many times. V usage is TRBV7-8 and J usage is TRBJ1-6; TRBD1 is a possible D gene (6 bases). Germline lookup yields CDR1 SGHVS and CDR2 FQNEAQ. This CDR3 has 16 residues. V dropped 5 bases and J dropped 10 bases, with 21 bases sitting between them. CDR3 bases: TGTGCCAGCAGCCCCCCCCGGCAGGGGAATCTATCACCCCTCCACTTT. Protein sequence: CASSPPRQGNLSPLHF.

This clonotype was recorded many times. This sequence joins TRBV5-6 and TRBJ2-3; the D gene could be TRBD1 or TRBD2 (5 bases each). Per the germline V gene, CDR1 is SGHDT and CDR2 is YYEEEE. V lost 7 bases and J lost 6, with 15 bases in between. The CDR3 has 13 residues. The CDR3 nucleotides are TGTGCCAGCGGGACCCCGGGTGGGGATACGCAGTATTTT. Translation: CASGTPGGDTQYF. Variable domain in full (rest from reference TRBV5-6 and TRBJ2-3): DAGVTQSPTHLIKTRGQQVTLRCSPKSGHDTVSWYQQALGQGPQFIFQYYEEEERQRGNFPDRFSGHQFPNYSSELNVNALLLGDSALYLCASGTPGGDTQYFGPGTRLTVL.

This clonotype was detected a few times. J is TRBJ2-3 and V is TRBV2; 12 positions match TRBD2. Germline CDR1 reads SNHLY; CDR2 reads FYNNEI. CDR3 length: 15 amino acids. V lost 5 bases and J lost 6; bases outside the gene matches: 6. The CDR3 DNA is TGTGCCAGCAGTCCTCAGGGACTAGCGGGCGATACGCAGTATTTT. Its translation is CASSPQGLAGDTQYF. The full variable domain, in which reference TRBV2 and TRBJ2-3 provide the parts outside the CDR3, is EPEVTQTPSHQVTQMGQEVILRCVPISNHLYFYWYRQILGQKVEFLVSFYNNEISEKSEIFDDQFSVERPDGSNFTLKIRSTKLEDSAMYFCASSPQGLAGDTQYFGPGTRLTVL.

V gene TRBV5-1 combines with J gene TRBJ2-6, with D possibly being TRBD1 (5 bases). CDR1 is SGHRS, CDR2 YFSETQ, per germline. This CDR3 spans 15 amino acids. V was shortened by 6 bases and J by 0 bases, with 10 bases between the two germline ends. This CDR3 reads CASTAGPSGANVLTF. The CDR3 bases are TGCGCCAGCACCGCAGGGCCCTCTGGGGCCAACGTCCTGACTTTC.

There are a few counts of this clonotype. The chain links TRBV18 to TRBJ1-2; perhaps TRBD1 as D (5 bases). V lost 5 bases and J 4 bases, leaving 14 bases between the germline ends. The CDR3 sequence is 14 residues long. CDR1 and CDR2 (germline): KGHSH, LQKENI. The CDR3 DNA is TGTGCCAGCTCAGCTGGGGCGCGAATCTATGGCTACACCTTC. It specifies CASSAGARIYGYTF.

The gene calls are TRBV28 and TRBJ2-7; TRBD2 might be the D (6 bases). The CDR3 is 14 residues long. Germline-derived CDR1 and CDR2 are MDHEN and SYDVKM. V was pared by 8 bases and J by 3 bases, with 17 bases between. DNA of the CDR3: TGTGCCAGCGGCTCGGGACTGGGGATCTACGAGCAGTACGTC. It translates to CASGSGLGIYEQYV.

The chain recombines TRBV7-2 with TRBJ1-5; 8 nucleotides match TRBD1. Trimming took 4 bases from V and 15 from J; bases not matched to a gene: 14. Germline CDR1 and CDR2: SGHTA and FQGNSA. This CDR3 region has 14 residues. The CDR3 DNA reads TGTGCCAGCAGCTCTGACGGGACAGGCCTCCAAGGGCATTTT. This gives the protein CASSSDGTGLQGHF.

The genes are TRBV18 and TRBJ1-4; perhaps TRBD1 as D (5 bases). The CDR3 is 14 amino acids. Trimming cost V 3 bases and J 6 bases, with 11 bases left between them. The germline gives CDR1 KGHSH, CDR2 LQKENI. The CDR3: CASSPRMGDEKLFF. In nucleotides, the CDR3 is TGTGCCAGCTCACCGCGTATGGGGGATGAAAAACTGTTTTTT. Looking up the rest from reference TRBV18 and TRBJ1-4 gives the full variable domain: NAGVMQNPRHLVRRRGQEARLRCSPMKGHSHVYWYRQLPEEGLKFMVYLQKENIIDESGMPKERFSAEFPKEGPSILRIQQVVRGDSAAYFCASSPRMGDEKLFFGSGTQLSVL.

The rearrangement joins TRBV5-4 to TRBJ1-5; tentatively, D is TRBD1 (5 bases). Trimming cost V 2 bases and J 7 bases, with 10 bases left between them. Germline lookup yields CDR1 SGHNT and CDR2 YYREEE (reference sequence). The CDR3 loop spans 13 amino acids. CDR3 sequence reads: CASSFGQDQPQHF. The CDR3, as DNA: TGTGCCAGCAGCTTCGGACAAGACCAGCCCCAGCATTTT.

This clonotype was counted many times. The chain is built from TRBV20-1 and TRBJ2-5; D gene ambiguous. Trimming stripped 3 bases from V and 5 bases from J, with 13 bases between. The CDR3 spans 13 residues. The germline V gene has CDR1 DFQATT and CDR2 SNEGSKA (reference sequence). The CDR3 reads CSARGSREETQYF. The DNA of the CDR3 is TGCAGTGCTAGGGGTAGCCGCGAGGAGACCCAGTACTTC.

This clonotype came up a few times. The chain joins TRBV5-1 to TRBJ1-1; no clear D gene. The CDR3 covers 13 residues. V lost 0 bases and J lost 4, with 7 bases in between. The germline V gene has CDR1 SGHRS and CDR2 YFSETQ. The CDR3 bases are TGCGCCAGCAGCTTGGTTCGTTCCACTGAAGCTTTCTTT. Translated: CASSLVRSTEAFF.

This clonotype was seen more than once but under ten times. The CDR3 sequence is CASSTGQGLYGYTF. The CDR3, as DNA: TGTGCCAGCAGCACCGGACAGGGGCTCTATGGCTACACCTTC. J is TRBJ1-2 and V is TRBV28; 9 nucleotides line up with TRBD1. V lost 6 bases, J lost 4 bases, and 6 bases stayed unmatched. Germline-derived CDR1 and CDR2 are MDHEN and SYDVKM. The CDR3 extends over 14 amino acids.

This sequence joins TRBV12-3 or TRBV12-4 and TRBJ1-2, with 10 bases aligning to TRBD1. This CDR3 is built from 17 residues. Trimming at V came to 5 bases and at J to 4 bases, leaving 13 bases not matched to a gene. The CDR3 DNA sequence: TGTGCCAGCAGTACCGATCCGGTGGGACAGGGGACCTATGGCTACACCTTC. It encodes CASSTDPVGQGTYGYTF.

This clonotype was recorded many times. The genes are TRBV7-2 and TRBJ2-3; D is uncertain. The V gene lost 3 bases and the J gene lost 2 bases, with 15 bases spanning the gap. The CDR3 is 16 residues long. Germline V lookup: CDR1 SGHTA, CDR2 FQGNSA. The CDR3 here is CASSFLGGSNTDTQYF. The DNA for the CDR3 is TGTGCCAGCAGCTTTCTTGGTGGTTCTAACACAGATACGCAGTATTTT.

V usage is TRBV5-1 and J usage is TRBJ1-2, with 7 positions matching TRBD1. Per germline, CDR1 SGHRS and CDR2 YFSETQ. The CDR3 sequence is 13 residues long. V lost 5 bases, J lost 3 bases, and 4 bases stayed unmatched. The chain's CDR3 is CASSITGDYGYTF. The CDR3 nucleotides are TGCGCCAGCAGTATTACAGGGGACTATGGCTACACCTTC.

The CDR3 protein is CSVRGGNTQYF. The CDR3 DNA reads TGCAGCGTCCGCGGGGGAAATACGCAGTATTTT. The genes are TRBV29-1 and TRBJ2-3, with 7 bases matching TRBD2. Trimming removed 6 bases from V and 7 bases from J; junction bases left unmatched: 4. The CDR3 totals 11 residues. Per the germline V gene, CDR1 is SQVTM and CDR2 is ANQGSEA.

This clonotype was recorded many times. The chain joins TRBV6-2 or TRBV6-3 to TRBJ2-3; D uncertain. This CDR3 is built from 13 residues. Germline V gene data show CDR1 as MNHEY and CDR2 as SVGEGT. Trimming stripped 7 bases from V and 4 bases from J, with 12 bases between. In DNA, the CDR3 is TGTGCCAGCAAGGTCACGGGTGCAGATACGCAGTATTTT. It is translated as CASKVTGADTQYF.

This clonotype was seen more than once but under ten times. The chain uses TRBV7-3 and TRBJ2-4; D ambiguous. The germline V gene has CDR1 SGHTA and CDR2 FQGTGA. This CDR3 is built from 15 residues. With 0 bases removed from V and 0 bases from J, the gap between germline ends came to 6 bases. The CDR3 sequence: CASSLTGAAKNIQYF. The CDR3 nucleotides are TGTGCCAGCAGCTTAACAGGAGCAGCCAAAAACATTCAGTACTTC.

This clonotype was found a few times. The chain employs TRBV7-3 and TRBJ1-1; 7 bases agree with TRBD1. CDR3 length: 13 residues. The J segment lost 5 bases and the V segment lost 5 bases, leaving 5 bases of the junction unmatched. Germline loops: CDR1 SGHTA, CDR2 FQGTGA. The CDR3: CASSLRQGTEAFF. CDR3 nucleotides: TGTGCCAGCAGCCTCCGACAGGGAACTGAAGCTTTCTTT.

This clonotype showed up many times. The CDR3 here is CSATQTWGSYNEQFF. CDR3 bases: TGCAGTGCTACCCAGACCTGGGGCTCCTACAATGAGCAGTTCTTC. V usage is TRBV20-1 and J usage is TRBJ2-1; unclear D gene. Germline V gene lookup returns CDR1 DFQATT and CDR2 SNEGSKA (reference sequence). V was cut by 4 bases and J by 0 bases, with 13 bases left in between. CDR3 length equals 15 residues.

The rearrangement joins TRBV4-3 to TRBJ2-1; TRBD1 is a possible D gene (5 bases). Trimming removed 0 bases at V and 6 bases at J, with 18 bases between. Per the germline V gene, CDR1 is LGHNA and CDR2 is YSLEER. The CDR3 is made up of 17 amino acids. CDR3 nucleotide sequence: TGCGCCAGCAGCCAAGACGGTGGGCCCTGGGGCCTCAATGAGCAGTTCTTC. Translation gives CASSQDGGPWGLNEQFF.

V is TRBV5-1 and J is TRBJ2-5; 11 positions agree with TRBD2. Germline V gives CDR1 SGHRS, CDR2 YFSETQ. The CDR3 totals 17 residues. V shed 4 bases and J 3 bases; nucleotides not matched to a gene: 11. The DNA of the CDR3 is TGCGCCAGCAGCGCCTCCCTCAGACTAGCGGGGAAAGAGACCCAGTACTTC. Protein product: CASSASLRLAGKETQYF.

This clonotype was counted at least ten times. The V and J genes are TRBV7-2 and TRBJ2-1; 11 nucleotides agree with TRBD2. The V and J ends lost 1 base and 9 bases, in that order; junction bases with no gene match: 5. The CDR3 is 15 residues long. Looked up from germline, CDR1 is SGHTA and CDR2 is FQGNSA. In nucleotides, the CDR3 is TGTGCCAGCAGCTTAGTAGCGGGGGGGTATGGTGAGCAGTTCTTC. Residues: CASSLVAGGYGEQFF.

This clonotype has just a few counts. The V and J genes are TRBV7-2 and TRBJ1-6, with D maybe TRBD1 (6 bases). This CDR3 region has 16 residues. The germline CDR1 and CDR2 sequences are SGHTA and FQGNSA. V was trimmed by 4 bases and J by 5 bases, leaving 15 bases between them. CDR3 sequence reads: CASSSRGGRDNSPLHF. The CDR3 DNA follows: TGTGCCAGCAGCTCAAGGGGGGGAAGGGATAATTCACCCCTCCACTTT.

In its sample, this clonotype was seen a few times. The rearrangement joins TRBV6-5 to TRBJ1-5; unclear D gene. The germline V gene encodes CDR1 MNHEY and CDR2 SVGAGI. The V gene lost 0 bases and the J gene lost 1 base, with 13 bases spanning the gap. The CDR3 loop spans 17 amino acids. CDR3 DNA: TGTGCCAGCAGTTACTCGTTTCCTCCCACAAGCAATCAGCCCCAGCATTTT. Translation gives CASSYSFPPTSNQPQHF.

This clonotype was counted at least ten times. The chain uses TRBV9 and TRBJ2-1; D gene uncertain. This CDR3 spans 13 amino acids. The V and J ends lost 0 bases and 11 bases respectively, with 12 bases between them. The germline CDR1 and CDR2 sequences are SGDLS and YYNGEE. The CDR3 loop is CASSVELGTKQFF. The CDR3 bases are TGTGCCAGCAGCGTAGAGTTAGGCACGAAGCAGTTCTTC.

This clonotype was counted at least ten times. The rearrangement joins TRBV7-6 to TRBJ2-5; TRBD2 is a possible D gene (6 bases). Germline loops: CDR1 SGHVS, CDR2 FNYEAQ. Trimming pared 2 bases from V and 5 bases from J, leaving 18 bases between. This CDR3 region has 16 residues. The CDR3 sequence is CASSLNIQAGGETQYF. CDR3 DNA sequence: TGTGCCAGCAGCTTAAACATACAGGCCGGAGGGGAGACCCAGTACTTC. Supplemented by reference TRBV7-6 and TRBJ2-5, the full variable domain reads GAGVSQSPRYKVTKRGQDVALRCDPISGHVSLYWYRQALGQGPEFLTYFNYEAQQDKSGLPNDRFSAERPEGSISTLTIQRTEQRDSAMYRCASSLNIQAGGETQYFGPGTRLLVL.